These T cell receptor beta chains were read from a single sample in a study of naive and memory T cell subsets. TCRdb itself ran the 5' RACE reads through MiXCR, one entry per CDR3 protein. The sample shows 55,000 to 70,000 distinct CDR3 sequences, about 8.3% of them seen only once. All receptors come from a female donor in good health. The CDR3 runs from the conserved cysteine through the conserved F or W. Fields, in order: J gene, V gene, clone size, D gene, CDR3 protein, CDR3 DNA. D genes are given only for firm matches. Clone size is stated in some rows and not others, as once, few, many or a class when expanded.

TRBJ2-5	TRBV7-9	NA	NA	CASSSSGVQETQYF	TGTGCCAGCAGCTCCTCTGGCGTCCAAGAGACCCAGTACTTC
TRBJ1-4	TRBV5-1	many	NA	CASSRTIMTEKLFF	TGCGCCAGCAGCCGTACAATAATGACTGAAAAACTGTTTTTT
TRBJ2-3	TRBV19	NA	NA	CASSISFTDTQYF	TGTGCCAGTAGTATAAGCTTCACAGATACGCAGTATTTT
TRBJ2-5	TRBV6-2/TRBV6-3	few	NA	CASSYPPEGALETQYF	TGTGCCAGCAGTTATCCGCCTGAGGGTGCGTTGGAGACCCAGTACTTC
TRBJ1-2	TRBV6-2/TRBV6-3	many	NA	CASSRGQFYGDTF	TGTGCCAGCAGCAGAGGACAGTTCTATGGCGACACCTTC
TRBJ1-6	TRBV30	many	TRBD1	CAWSSGQGFKVSGSPLHF	TGTGCCTGGAGCTCGGGACAGGGCTTTAAAGTTTCGGGATCACCCCTCCACTTT
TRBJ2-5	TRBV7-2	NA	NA	CASSPVASIGTQYF	TGTGCCAGCAGCCCCGTGGCCAGCATTGGGACCCAGTACTTC
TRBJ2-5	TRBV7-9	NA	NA	CASSIRTGETQYF	TGTGCCAGCAGCATTAGGACCGGTGAGACCCAGTACTTC
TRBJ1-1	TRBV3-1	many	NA	CASSQARDQSWAFF	TGTGCCAGCAGCCAGGCTCGGGACCAGAGTTGGGCTTTCTTT
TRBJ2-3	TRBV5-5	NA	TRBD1	CASSLAQGSTDTQYF	TGTGCCAGCAGCTTGGCACAGGGGAGTACAGATACGCAGTATTTT
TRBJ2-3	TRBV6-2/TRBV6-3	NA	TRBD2	CASSFAGETDTQYF	TGTGCCAGTAGTTTTGCGGGGGAGACAGATACGCAGTATTTT
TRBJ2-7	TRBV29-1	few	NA	CSSRLGDEQYF	TGCAGCTCTCGACTAGGGGACGAGCAGTACTTC
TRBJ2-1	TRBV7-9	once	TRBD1	CASSLRYRGTYNEQFF	TGTGCCAGCAGCCTAAGATACAGGGGTACCTACAATGAGCAGTTCTTC
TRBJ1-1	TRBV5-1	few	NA	CASSRGVNTEAFF	TGCGCCAGCAGCCGGGGGGTGAACACTGAAGCTTTCTTT
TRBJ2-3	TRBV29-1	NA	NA	CSVAGGTDTQYF	TGCAGCGTTGCGGGGGGCACAGATACGCAGTATTTT
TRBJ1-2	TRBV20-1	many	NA	CSASLGGGYTF	TGCAGTGCTAGTCTGGGAGGCGGCTACACCTTC
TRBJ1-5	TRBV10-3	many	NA	CAISQDGGQPQHF	TGTGCCATCAGCCAGGACGGGGGTCAGCCCCAGCATTTT
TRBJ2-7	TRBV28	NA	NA	CASSFIFYEQYF	TGTGCCAGCAGTTTTATTTTCTACGAGCAGTACTTC
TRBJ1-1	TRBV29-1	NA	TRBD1	CSVDDRGTEAFF	TGCAGCGTTGACGACAGGGGGACTGAAGCTTTCTTT
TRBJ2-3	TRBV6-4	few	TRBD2	CASSDSGGGAPDTQYF	TGTGCCAGCAGTGACTCTGGCGGGGGGGCCCCAGATACGCAGTATTTT